This TCR beta chain was obtained from a study of blood T cell repertoires in COVID-19. Study details: Acute and convalescent COVID-19 samples came from the United States, Italy and Spain. Sample material is recorded as cDNA or gDNA derived from T cells, B-cell-depleted T cells, or PBMCs.

Using immunoSEQ multiplex PCR, the repertoire was profiled, and TCRdb retains in-frame clones only, with some absent. The sample gives 200,000 to 250,000 clones, 75% to 85% of which show up once; 7.5% is in the top ten. Seattle's enrolled individuals joined amid active infection and were then monitored longitudinally. Germline values: CDR1 LNHDA, CDR2 SQIVND (reference sequence). The CDR3 sequence is 15 residues long. Trimming shortened V by 4 bases and J by 2 bases, and 13 bases separated the two germline ends. The clonotype originates from a woman older than 75 with COVID-19, enrolled during active disease. The rearrangement links TRBV19 to TRBJ2-3; possible D gene TRBD1, 6 bases. Sequenced material: peripheral blood. CDR3 bases: TGTGCCAGTAGTACCCCCGGGACAAACACAGATACGCAGTATTTT. This translates into CASSTPGTNTDTQYF.